This T cell receptor beta chain comes out of a study of cytomegalovirus exposure and HLA in healthy donors. Study-level background: Sequencing of about 179 million T cells in an earlier analysis found 95 million to 120 million unique TCR beta sequences. General study points: The authors assumed roughly uniform sequencing depth across donors for presence/absence analyses.

In regard to this clone: The antigen is undetermined.

All donors participated as healthy donors of bone marrow. The CDR3 extends over 13 amino acids. Germline V gene data show CDR1 as SGHVS and CDR2 as FQNEAQ. V was pared by 5 bases and J by 5 bases, with 1 base of the junction left unmatched. PCR used 60 Vbeta primers and 13 Jbeta primers. Profiling relied on immunoSEQ multiplex PCR, and the TCRdb table lists in-frame clones only, not all of them. The sample lists approximately 73,000 clones; roughly four fifths were seen once. Sequencing was performed on PBMCs. The TCR sequence derives from a man between 70 and 80 years old in good health and CMV-seronegative. The genes are TRBV7-8 and TRBJ1-5, with TRBD1 identical over 9 bases. DNA for the CDR3: TGTGCCAGCAGCGGGGACAGGGATCAGCCCCAGCATTTT. Amino acid sequence: CASSGDRDQPQHF.